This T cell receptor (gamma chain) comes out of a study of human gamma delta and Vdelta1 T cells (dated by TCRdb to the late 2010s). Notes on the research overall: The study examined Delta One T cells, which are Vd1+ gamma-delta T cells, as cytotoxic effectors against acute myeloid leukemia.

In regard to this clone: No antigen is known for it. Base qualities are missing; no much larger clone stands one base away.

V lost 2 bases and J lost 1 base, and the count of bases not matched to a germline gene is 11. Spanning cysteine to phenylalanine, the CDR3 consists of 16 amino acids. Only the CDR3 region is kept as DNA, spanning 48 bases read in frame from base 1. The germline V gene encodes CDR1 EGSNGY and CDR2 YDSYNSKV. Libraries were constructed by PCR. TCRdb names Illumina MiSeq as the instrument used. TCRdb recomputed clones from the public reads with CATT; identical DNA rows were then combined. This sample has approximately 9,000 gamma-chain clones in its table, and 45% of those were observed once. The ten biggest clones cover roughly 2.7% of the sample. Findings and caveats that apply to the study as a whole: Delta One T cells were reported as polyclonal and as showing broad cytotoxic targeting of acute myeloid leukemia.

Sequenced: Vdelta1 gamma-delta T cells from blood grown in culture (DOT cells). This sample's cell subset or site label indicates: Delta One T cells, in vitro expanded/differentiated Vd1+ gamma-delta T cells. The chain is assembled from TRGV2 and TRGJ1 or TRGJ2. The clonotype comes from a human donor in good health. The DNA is TGTGCCACCTGGGACGATACATACAAAAATTATTATAAGAAACTCTTT. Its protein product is CATWDDTYKNYYKKLF.